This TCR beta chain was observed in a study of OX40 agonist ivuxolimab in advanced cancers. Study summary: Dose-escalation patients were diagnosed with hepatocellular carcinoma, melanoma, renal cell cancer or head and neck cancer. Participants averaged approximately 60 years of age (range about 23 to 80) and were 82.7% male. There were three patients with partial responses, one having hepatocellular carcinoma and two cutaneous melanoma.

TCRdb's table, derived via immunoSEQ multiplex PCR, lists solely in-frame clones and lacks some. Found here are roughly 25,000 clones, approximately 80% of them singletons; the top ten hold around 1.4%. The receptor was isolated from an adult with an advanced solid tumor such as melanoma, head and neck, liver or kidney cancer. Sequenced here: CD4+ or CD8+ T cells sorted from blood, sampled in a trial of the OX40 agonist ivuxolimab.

The CDR3 here is CASSLRASANEQFF. CDR3 coding DNA: TGCGCCAGCAGTTTGAGAGCGAGCGCCAATGAGCAGTTCTTC. This chain uses TRBV5-1 with TRBJ2-1, with D uncertain. CDR1 and CDR2 from the germline V gene are SGHRS and YFSETQ. The V gene lost 5 bases and the J gene lost 6 bases, with 15 bases spanning the gap. This CDR3 has 14 amino acids.